The 19 T cell receptor beta chains reported below all come from one sample, sequenced in a study of T cell responses to AZD1222 COVID-19 vaccine. Only in-frame clones appear in the TCRdb table, and some are missing; sequencing was by immunoSEQ multiplex PCR. Of 140,000 to 150,000 clones listed, approximately 93% are singletons. The sample was peripheral blood, taken after recovery from COVID-19. These receptors came from an adult who had recovered from COVID-19.

In the case of this clone: The same CDR3 can be traced to other DNA sequences in this sample. The DNA for the CDR3 is TGTGCCATCAGTGAGACCGAGGAGACCCAGTACTTC. It encodes CAISETEETQYF. V gene TRBV10-3 combines with J gene TRBJ2-5; unclear D gene. The V gene lost 2 bases and the J gene lost 5 bases, with 6 bases spanning the gap. CDR3 length equals 12 residues. CDR1 is ENHRY and CDR2 is SYGVKD in the germline V gene.

This clone has a count of ten or more. In the same sample, other DNA sequences code for this CDR3. V and J are TRBV27 and TRBJ1-2, with D perhaps matching TRBD1 (5 bases). V was cut by 3 bases and J by 0 bases, with 5 bases left in between. The CDR3 runs to 13 residues. Germline V gives CDR1 MNHEY, CDR2 SMNVEV (reference sequence). CDR3 sequence (DNA): TGTGCCAGCAGTTTGACAGCTAACTATGGCTACACCTTC. Translation gives CASSLTANYGYTF.

Only one count was recorded for this clone. In DNA form, the CDR3 reads TGTGCCAGCAGCCCACGGGCAGGGACTGAAGCTTTCTTT. Protein: CASSPRAGTEAFF. J is TRBJ1-1 and V is TRBV3-1 (or the pseudogene TRBV3-2); tentative D call: TRBD1 (5 bases). In germline, CDR1 is LGHDT, CDR2 YNNKEL (reference sequence). The CDR3 loop spans 13 amino acids. V lost 4 bases, J lost 5 bases, and 11 bases lay in between.

The rearrangement links TRBV12-3 or TRBV12-4 to TRBJ2-1, with a possible D match to TRBD1 (6 bases). Trimming stripped 7 bases from V and 10 bases from J, with 14 bases between. This CDR3 spans 12 amino acids. The CDR3 region is CASTTPGDEQFF. CDR3 bases: TGTGCCAGCACTACTCCAGGGGACGAGCAGTTCTTC.

This clone has only one observation. For the CDR3, the DNA is TGCAGCGTTGATAAAGGGGTCGACACAGATACGCAGTATTTT. Translating it yields CSVDKGVDTDTQYF. The chain is built from TRBV29-1 and TRBJ2-3, with a weak D call TRBD1 (5 bases). Trimming pared 3 bases from V and 2 bases from J, leaving 12 bases between. The CDR3 spans 14 residues. Germline V gene data show CDR1 as SQVTM and CDR2 as ANQGSEA.

The genes are TRBV5-6 and TRBJ2-5; 9 bases are a match to TRBD2. CDR3 length: 13 amino acids. V dropped 2 bases and J dropped 14; count of bases not matched to a gene: 10. Germline CDR1 SGHDT, CDR2 YYEEEE. Here the CDR3 reads CASSLGFAGGPYF. The CDR3 DNA sequence: TGTGCCAGCAGCTTAGGTTTCGCGGGAGGGCCTTACTTC.

CDR3 sequence (DNA): TGTGCCAGCACCGAATTCGAAGGGGGGGCGCGGGCTTTCTTT. It encodes CASTEFEGGARAFF. V is TRBV25-1 and J is TRBJ1-1; perhaps TRBD1 as D (6 bases). Trimming cost V 7 bases and J 11 bases, with 23 bases left between them. The CDR3 has 14 amino acids. The germline V gene encodes CDR1 MGHDK and CDR2 SYGVNS. Combining the CDR3 with reference TRBV25-1 and TRBJ1-1 gives the whole variable domain EADIYQTPRYLVIGTGKKITLECSQTMGHDKMYWYQQDPGMELHLIHYSYGVNSTEKGDLSSESTVSRIRTEHFPLTLESARPSHTSQYLCASTEFEGGARAFFGQGTRLTVV.

This clone has only one observation. The V gene is TRBV5-6, the J gene TRBJ1-3; D remains unclear. V was clipped by 3 bases and J by 8 bases, with 9 bases between them. Germline CDR1 reads SGHDT; CDR2 reads YYEEEE. There are 12 residues in the CDR3. CDR3: CASSSYGYTIYF. The CDR3 region has the DNA TGTGCCAGCAGCTCCTACGGATACACCATATATTTT.

This clone has just a few counts. The rearrangement links TRBV30 to TRBJ2-5; D gene ambiguous. The CDR3 totals 11 residues. Looked up from germline, CDR1 is GTSNPN and CDR2 is SVGIG (reference sequence). Trimming pared 5 bases from V and 4 bases from J, leaving 8 bases between. The CDR3: CAWGDGETQYF. The CDR3 nucleotides read TGTGCCTGGGGAGACGGAGAGACCCAGTACTTC.

This sequence joins TRBV19 and TRBJ2-7; D is unresolved. There are 14 residues in the CDR3. Germline CDR1 LNHDA, CDR2 SQIVND (reference sequence). V lost 3 bases and J lost 3, with 12 bases in between. The CDR3 DNA reads as TGTGCCAGTAGTATCGTTTTTAGGGACTACGAGCAGTACTTC. This translates into CASSIVFRDYEQYF.

The V gene is TRBV19, the J gene TRBJ2-7, with a tentative D call TRBD2 (5 bases). Germline loops: CDR1 LNHDA, CDR2 SQIVND (reference sequence). This CDR3 comprises 13 residues. The V end was cut by 6 bases, the J end by 0 bases, with 9 bases between. CDR3 amino acids: CASRRGRSYEQYF. For the CDR3, the DNA is TGTGCCAGTAGGAGAGGGCGCTCCTACGAGCAGTACTTC.

The gene calls are TRBV19 and TRBJ2-1, with 8 bases aligning to TRBD1. The CDR3 extends over 14 amino acids. Germline values: CDR1 LNHDA, CDR2 SQIVND (reference sequence). V was clipped by 7 bases and J by 4 bases; unmatched bases: 6. This CDR3 is CASTKGQEYNEQFF. In nucleotides, the CDR3 is TGTGCCAGTACCAAGGGACAGGAGTACAATGAGCAGTTCTTC.

V usage is TRBV19 and J usage is TRBJ1-2, with 8 bases that match TRBD1. The CDR3 extends over 15 amino acids. Germline CDR1 LNHDA, CDR2 SQIVND (reference sequence). The ends lost 5 bases at V and 7 bases at J; junction bases unmatched: 12. CDR3 sequence reads: CASSVQGAGDFGYTF. The CDR3 DNA sequence: TGTGCCAGTAGTGTTCAGGGGGCGGGTGATTTTGGCTACACCTTC. The whole variable domain, filled in from reference TRBV19 and TRBJ1-2, reads DGGITQSPKYLFRKEGQNVTLSCEQNLNHDAMYWYRQDPGQGLRLIYYSQIVNDFQKGDIAEGYSVSREKKESFPLTVTSAQKNPTAFYLCASSVQGAGDFGYTFGSGTRLTVV.

This chain uses TRBV7-9 with TRBJ1-3; weak D call: TRBD1 (6 bases). There are 17 residues in the CDR3. Germline loops: CDR1 SEHNR, CDR2 FQNEAQ (reference sequence). V lost 2 bases, J lost 0 bases, and 14 bases lay in between. The CDR3 DNA reads as TGTGCCAGCAGCTTACTTTCAGGGGCCATCTCTGGAAACACCATATATTTT. Translated: CASSLLSGAISGNTIYF.

The CDR3 here is CASSLDAAAANYGYTF. CDR3 sequence (DNA): TGTGCCAGCAGCTTAGACGCGGCAGCAGCTAACTATGGCTACACCTTC. The chain is built from TRBV11-2 and TRBJ1-2; D call uncertain. Trimming took off 0 bases at V and 0 bases at J, with 11 bases between the two ends. The CDR3 has 16 residues. Germline CDR1 is SGHAT and CDR2 is FQNNGV.

The V call is TRBV2, the J call TRBJ2-5; TRBD2 aligns across 15 bases. Germline lookup yields CDR1 SNHLY and CDR2 FYNNEI. Unmatched junction bases numbered 14, after V lost 5 bases and J lost 4 bases. The CDR3 loop spans 19 amino acids. For the CDR3, the DNA is TGTGCCAGCAGTACTCGACGGGGACTAGCGGGAGGTGGGGGAGAGACCCAGTACTTC. This gives the protein CASSTRRGLAGGGGETQYF. Together with reference TRBV2 and TRBJ2-5, the CDR3 gives the full variable domain: EPEVTQTPSHQVTQMGQEVILRCVPISNHLYFYWYRQILGQKVEFLVSFYNNEISEKSEIFDDQFSVERPDGSNFTLKIRSTKLEDSAMYFCASSTRRGLAGGGGETQYFGPGTRLLVL.

The J gene is TRBJ1-3, the V gene TRBV7-8; 8 bases map to TRBD1. Germline CDR1 is SGHVS and CDR2 is FQNEAQ. J gave up 1 base and V 5 bases, and 7 bases lay outside the gene matches. The CDR3 is 16 residues long. As DNA, the CDR3 is TGTGCCAGCAGCCGGGACAGGTCTAGGTCTGGAAACACCATATATTTT. Translated: CASSRDRSRSGNTIYF.

This sequence joins TRBV10-3 and TRBJ2-2; D not certain. CDR3 length: 17 amino acids. Trimming stripped 1 base from V and 4 bases from J, with 16 bases between. Looked up from germline, CDR1 is ENHRY and CDR2 is SYGVKD. DNA for the CDR3: TGTGCCATCAGTGAGTTCCTTGCGCTCAGTGGCACCGGGGAGCTGTTTTTT. As protein: CAISEFLALSGTGELFF.

A single count supports this clone. This chain uses TRBV10-3 with TRBJ2-7, with 7 bases matching TRBD2. The CDR3 is 14 amino acids. CDR1 ENHRY and CDR2 SYGVKD come from the germline V gene. J was trimmed by 6 bases and V by 0 bases; bases with no gene match: 5. The CDR3 sequence is CAISESGTKGEQYF. The CDR3 region has the DNA TGTGCCATCAGTGAGTCTGGGACTAAAGGCGAGCAGTACTTC.